Reported below is one T cell receptor (beta chain). V shed 1 base and J shed 14 bases, with 15 bases lying between them. CDR1 is SGHVS, CDR2 FNYEAQ, per germline. This CDR3 comprises 13 residues. The record originates from a study of shared clonotypes between healthy human individuals. Study-level background: Donors had three CD4 naive, three CD4 memory, two CD8 naive and one CD8 memory plate apiece.

Naive CD4+ cells were CD45RA-selected; the remaining cells were memory. Produced via immunoSEQ multiplex PCR; TCRdb's table is partial and in-frame only. The data show roughly 2.5 million clones, more than 80% seen once. Specimen: naive CD4+ T cells sorted from blood. The sample's subset: CD45RA+ positively selected. The sequence was obtained from a young man in good health. The chain employs TRBV7-6 and TRBJ2-1; maybe TRBD2 (7 bases). CDR3 nucleotide sequence: TGTGCCAGCAGCTTAGGGGAGGGGGGGCGCAAGTTCTTC. Translation gives CASSLGEGGRKFF.